Shown below are 5 T cell receptor beta chains from a single sample sequenced in a study of blood T cell repertoires in COVID-19. The table came from immunoSEQ multiplex PCR; TCRdb's copy has only in-frame clones and leaves some out. The sample holds about 280,000 clones, 85% seen once. Sequenced material: peripheral blood. These receptors all stem from a human donor in a cohort sampled during active COVID-19.

Written as DNA, the CDR3 is TGTGCCAGCAGCTTAGGGGGCTTGAACACCGGGGAGCTGTTTTTT. Its protein product is CASSLGGLNTGELFF. The chain is built from TRBV11-1 and TRBJ2-2; TRBD1 is a possible D gene (5 bases). Between the trimmed V and J ends, which lost 1 base and 1 base, there was a span of 7 bases. The CDR3 is made up of 15 amino acids. Germline CDR1 is SGHAT and CDR2 is FQDESV (reference sequence).

This clone was seen once. J is TRBJ2-7 and V is TRBV4-2; TRBD1 matches at 7 bases. V was clipped by 3 bases and J by 7 bases; unmatched bases: 12. Germline V gene lookup returns CDR1 LGHNA and CDR2 YNFKEQ. CDR3 length: 15 residues. In DNA form, the CDR3 reads TGTGCCAGCAGCCAGGCCAGACAGGGTCCACGGGAGCAGTACTTC. The encoded protein is CASSQARQGPREQYF.

The chain links TRBV10-3 to TRBJ2-7, with 10 bases matching TRBD2. Germline loops: CDR1 ENHRY, CDR2 SYGVKD. The CDR3 runs to 15 residues. Trimming at V came to 2 bases and at J to 4 bases, leaving 5 bases not matched to a gene. The CDR3 DNA reads TGTGCCATCAGTGAGCCAGGGACTAGCGCTTACGAGCAGTACTTC. Translation gives CAISEPGTSAYEQYF.

The chain recombines TRBV11-1 with TRBJ2-4; 12 bases line up with TRBD2. Germline V CDR1 and CDR2: SGHAT, FQDESV (reference sequence). This CDR3 is built from 16 residues. After removal of 5 bases from V and 3 bases from J, the junction contained 5 bases not matched to a gene. CDR3 residues: CASSPTSGRLKNIQYF. The CDR3 nucleotides read TGTGCCAGCAGCCCCACTAGCGGGAGGCTCAAAAACATTCAGTACTTC.

The chain recombines TRBV11-2 with TRBJ1-2; D remains unclear. CDR1 is SGHAT and CDR2 is FQNNGV in the germline V gene. V was trimmed by 1 base and J by 1 base, leaving 10 bases between them. This CDR3 contains 15 residues. CDR3 bases: TGTGCCAGCAGCTTAGGCTCAGGAGGTAACTATGGCTACACCTTC. It translates to CASSLGSGGNYGYTF.